The clone carrying this TCR beta chain was observed once. One end of the junction varies from germline; a read error may be responsible. The sample belongs to a study of T-cell reconstitution after alpha-beta-depleted transplantation in children. Researchers prepared the TCRbeta library using unique molecular identifiers, the study reports. MiXCR, run by TCRdb on the PCR reads, gives a single entry per CDR3 protein. Of more than 450,000 distinct CDR3 sequences listed, about a sixth are singletons. The sequence came from a human donor who donated a stem cell graft to a child with acute lymphoblastic leukemia. The sample was PBMCs from the stem cell graft donor, taken from the stem cell graft.

CDR3 DNA: TGTGCCAGCAGTCGCTCTGGGGCCAACGGCCTGACTTTC. Its translation is CASSRSGANGLTF. The chain combines TRBV12-3 or TRBV12-4 with TRBJ2-6; a weak D match, TRBD1 (5 bases). The CDR3 is 13 residues long.